The 3 T cell receptor beta chains below all came from one sample that was sequenced in a study of T cells after posttransplantation cyclophosphamide. Some clones are missing from TCRdb's copy, which holds only in-frame ones; the method was immunoSEQ multiplex PCR. Sampling found under 50,000 clones, none seen once. Specimen: PBMCs. All receptors derive from a man aged 35 to 55 in good health, CMV-negative, and a related stem cell transplant donor.

Ten or more counts support this clone. CDR3 coding DNA: TGTGCCACCAGCACCCGGACTAGCGGGATCGAGCAGTACTTC. Residues: CATSTRTSGIEQYF. The chain couples TRBV15 to TRBJ2-7; 12 nucleotides align to TRBD2. The CDR3 loop spans 14 amino acids. The V segment lost 4 bases and the J segment 6 bases; nucleotides outside the gene matches: 4. In germline, CDR1 is LNHNV, CDR2 YYDKDF (reference sequence).

This clone was found many times. The CDR3 DNA follows: TGTGCCAGCAGTGTGGCAGCGGGAGCATCCTACAATGAGCAGTTCTTC. Protein: CASSVAAGASYNEQFF. V is TRBV28 and J is TRBJ2-1; 8 nucleotides align to TRBD2. Germline V gene lookup returns CDR1 MDHEN and CDR2 SYDVKM. The CDR3 runs to 16 residues. The V segment lost 5 bases and the J segment 1 base; nucleotides outside the gene matches: 7.

This clone was counted at least ten times. The chain combines TRBV30 with TRBJ2-3; D is perhaps TRBD2 (6 bases). V was cut by 2 bases and J by 4 bases, with 10 bases left in between. In germline, CDR1 is GTSNPN, CDR2 SVGIG (reference sequence). The CDR3 length is 13 residues. CDR3 region: CAWSPRLADTQYF. The CDR3 DNA reads as TGTGCCTGGAGTCCCCGACTAGCAGATACGCAGTATTTT.